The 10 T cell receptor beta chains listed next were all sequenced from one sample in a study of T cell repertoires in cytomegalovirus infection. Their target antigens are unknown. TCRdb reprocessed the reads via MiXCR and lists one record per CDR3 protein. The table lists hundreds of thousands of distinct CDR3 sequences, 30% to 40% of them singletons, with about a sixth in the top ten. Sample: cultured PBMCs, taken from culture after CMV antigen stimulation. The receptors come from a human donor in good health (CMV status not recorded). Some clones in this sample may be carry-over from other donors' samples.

Written as DNA, the CDR3 is TGCAGCGCCCCACGTCGGCTAGCGGGACAGAATGAGCAGTTCTTC. Residues: CSAPRRLAGQNEQFF. The chain combines TRBV29-1 with TRBJ2-1; TRBD2 matches 9 bases. Germline V lookup: CDR1 SQVTM, CDR2 ANQGSEA. J gave up 7 bases and V 7 bases, and 14 bases lay outside the gene matches. The length of the CDR3 is 15 residues.

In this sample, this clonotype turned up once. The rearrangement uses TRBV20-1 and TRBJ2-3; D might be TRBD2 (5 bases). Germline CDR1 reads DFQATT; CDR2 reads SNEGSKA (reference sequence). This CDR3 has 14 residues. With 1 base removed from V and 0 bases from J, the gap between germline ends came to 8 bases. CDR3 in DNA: TGCAGTGCTAGAGTGCGGGTTAGCACAGATACGCAGTATTTT. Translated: CSARVRVSTDTQYF.

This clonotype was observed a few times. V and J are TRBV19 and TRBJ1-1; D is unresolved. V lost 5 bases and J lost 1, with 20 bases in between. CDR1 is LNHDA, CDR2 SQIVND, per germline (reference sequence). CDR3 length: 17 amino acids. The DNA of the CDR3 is TGTGCCAGTAGTCTCCCACGCCCCGGCCAGTGGAACACTGAAGCTTTCTTT. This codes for CASSLPRPGQWNTEAFF.

The DNA for the CDR3 is TGTGCCAGCGTAGGCGACTCCTACGAGCAGTACTTC. It encodes CASVGDSYEQYF. This sequence joins TRBV6-2 or TRBV6-3 and TRBJ2-7; D is uncertain. Germline V lookup: CDR1 MNHEY, CDR2 SVGEGT. The CDR3 length is 12 residues. V was trimmed by 8 bases and J by 0 bases, leaving 8 bases between them.

The CDR3 DNA is TGTGCCAGCAGCTTAGTGGCAGTAGGGCAAGAGACCCAGTACTTC. Amino acids: CASSLVAVGQETQYF. The chain has TRBV7-2 and TRBJ2-5; the D is unclear. Germline assignment: CDR1 SGHTA and CDR2 FQGNSA. The germline V and J ends were trimmed by 1 base and 2 bases, with 11 bases remaining between them. The CDR3 sequence is 15 residues long.

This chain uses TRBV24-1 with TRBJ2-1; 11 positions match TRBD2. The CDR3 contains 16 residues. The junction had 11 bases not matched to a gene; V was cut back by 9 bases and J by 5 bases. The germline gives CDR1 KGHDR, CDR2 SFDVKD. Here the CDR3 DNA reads TGTGCCACCGAAAAGACTAGCGGGGATGGCCACAATGAGCAGTTCTTC. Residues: CATEKTSGDGHNEQFF.

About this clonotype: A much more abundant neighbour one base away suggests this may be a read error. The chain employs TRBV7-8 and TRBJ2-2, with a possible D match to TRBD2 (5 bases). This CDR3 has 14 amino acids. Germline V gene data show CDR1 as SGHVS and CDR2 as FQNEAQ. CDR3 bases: TGTGCCAGCGGCTTAAGAGGGAGCACCGGGGAGCTGTTTTTT. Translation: CASGLRGSTGELFF. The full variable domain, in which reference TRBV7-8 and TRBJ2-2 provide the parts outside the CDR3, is GAGVSQSPRYKVAKRGQDVALRCDPISGHVSLFWYQQALGQGPEFLTYFQNEAQLDKSGLPSDRFFAERPEGSVSTLKIQRTQQEDSAVYLCASGLRGSTGELFFGEGSRLTVL.

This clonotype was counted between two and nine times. The DNA of the CDR3 is TGTGCCAGCAGGTTGGACAGAAGCTCCTACAATGAGCAGTTCTTC. This encodes CASRLDRSSYNEQFF. The V call is TRBV7-2, the J call TRBJ2-1, with D perhaps TRBD1 (6 bases). From germline, CDR1 is SGHTA and CDR2 FQGNSA. The CDR3 is 15 residues long. The V gene lost 6 bases and the J gene lost 0 bases, with 12 bases spanning the gap.

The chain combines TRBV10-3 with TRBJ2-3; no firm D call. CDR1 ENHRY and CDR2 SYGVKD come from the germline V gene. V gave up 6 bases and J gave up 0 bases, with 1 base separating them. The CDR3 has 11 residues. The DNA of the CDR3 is TGTGCCATCAGGAGCACAGATACGCAGTATTTT. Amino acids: CAIRSTDTQYF.

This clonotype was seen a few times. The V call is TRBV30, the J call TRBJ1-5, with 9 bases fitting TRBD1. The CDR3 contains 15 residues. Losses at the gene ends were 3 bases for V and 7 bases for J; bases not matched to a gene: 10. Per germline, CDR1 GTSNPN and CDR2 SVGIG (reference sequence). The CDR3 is CAWSPGLTGGQPQHF. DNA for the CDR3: TGTGCCTGGAGCCCAGGCCTGACAGGGGGACAGCCCCAGCATTTT.